The 19 T cell receptor beta chains below all came from one sample that was sequenced in a study of CXCR3-negative and CXCR3-positive naive CD8 T cells. TRB cDNA libraries were made by UMI-labeled 5' RACE. TCRdb re-analyzed the 5' RACE reads; it lists each CDR3 protein once, without DNA. Its table records just under 45,000 distinct CDR3 sequences. The sequenced sample was memory CD8+ T cells from blood. Receptor source: a human donor in good health. Some clones in this sample may be carry-over from other donors' samples.

The chain uses TRBV21-1 and TRBJ1-5. TRBV21-1 is noted as a pseudogene. This CDR3 contains 15 residues. The CDR3 loop reads CASSKCITYNQPQHF.

This clonotype is identified as medium-sized (0.01 to 0.1%) from frequency. The rearrangement joins TRBV19 to TRBJ1-5; TCRdb proposes TRBD1, but this gene call is untestable without DNA. The CDR3 contains 15 residues. The germline V gene has CDR1 LNHDA and CDR2 SQIVND (reference sequence). This CDR3 is CASTMTGQSNQPQHF.

V usage is TRBV29-1 and J usage is TRBJ2-2; checking the TCRdb D call of TRBD1 is not possible without DNA. This CDR3 comprises 15 residues. CDR1 and CDR2 from the germline V gene are SQVTM and ANQGSEA. The CDR3 loop reads CSVETRDSHTGELFF.

The rearrangement links TRBV12-3 or TRBV12-4 to TRBJ2-5; the D gene TCRdb calls, TRBD2, cannot be checked with no DNA. The CDR3 runs 16 residues. This CDR3 is CASSPRTSGGQETQYF.

This chain connects TRBV20-1 to TRBJ1-1; TCRdb designates TRBD1, a call that cannot be tested without DNA. The CDR3 is 13 amino acids. Looked up from germline, CDR1 is DFQATT and CDR2 is SNEGSKA (reference sequence). This CDR3 reads CSAYGTGITEAFF.

The CDR3 loop reads CATSDPSNTEAFF. V and J are TRBV24-1 and TRBJ1-1. The CDR3 has 13 residues. Germline V gives CDR1 KGHDR, CDR2 SFDVKD.

This chain connects TRBV19 to TRBJ1-3. This CDR3 contains 14 residues. Germline V CDR1 and CDR2: LNHDA, SQIVND (reference sequence). Here the CDR3 reads CASSKQNSGNTIYF.

The rearrangement links TRBV28 to TRBJ1-5; the TRBD1 assignment by TCRdb is unverifiable without DNA. CDR1 is MDHEN, CDR2 SYDVKM, per germline. This CDR3 is 18 amino acids long. This CDR3 reads CASSFSFTGGNSNQPQHF.

The chain carries TRBV28 and TRBJ1-5; TCRdb indicates TRBD1, and absent DNA this call remains unverified. The germline gives CDR1 MDHEN, CDR2 SYDVKM. The CDR3 totals 15 residues. The CDR3 here is CASSKGQSLNQPQHF.

CDR3 protein: CASSSIAGTGSGGELFF. The chain combines TRBV28 with TRBJ2-2; without DNA, the TCRdb call of TRBD1 cannot be checked. The CDR3 is 17 residues long. Per the germline V gene, CDR1 is MDHEN and CDR2 is SYDVKM.

The chain is built from TRBV7-9 and TRBJ1-1; there is no DNA to check the TCRdb D call of TRBD1. This CDR3 contains 13 residues. Per the germline V gene, CDR1 is SEHNR and CDR2 is FQNEAQ (reference sequence). CDR3: CASSPGINTEAFF.

This chain's CDR3 is CASSFGTSDSHF. This rearrangement joins TRBV12-3 or TRBV12-4 to TRBJ2-3; TCRdb's assignment of TRBD2 cannot be checked, as there is no DNA. The CDR3 is 12 amino acids.

The chain joins TRBV28 to TRBJ2-7; TCRdb's D call, TRBD2, is unchecked because there is no DNA. Germline lookup yields CDR1 MDHEN and CDR2 SYDVKM. This CDR3 has 14 amino acids. The CDR3 is CASTPRRESHEQYF.

The V call is TRBV7-9, the J call TRBJ2-5; the TRBD1 assignment by TCRdb is unverifiable without DNA. This CDR3 comprises 16 residues. Germline values: CDR1 SEHNR, CDR2 FQNEAQ (reference sequence). The CDR3 loop is CASSSPHRGATETQYF.

The chain carries TRBV5-4 and TRBJ2-1; TCRdb names TRBD2, which stays unverified in the absence of DNA. In germline, CDR1 is SGHNT, CDR2 YYREEE (reference sequence). The CDR3 spans 12 residues. The CDR3: CASSLGGPLQFF.

The J gene is TRBJ2-2, the V gene TRBV2; without DNA, the TCRdb call of TRBD2 cannot be checked. This CDR3 is 15 amino acids long. In germline, CDR1 is SNHLY, CDR2 FYNNEI. CDR3 amino acids: CASSEGEGRIGELFF.

This chain links TRBV29-1 with TRBJ1-1; the D call of TRBD1 rests on TCRdb alone, since no DNA is present to check it. Looked up from germline, CDR1 is SQVTM and CDR2 is ANQGSEA. The CDR3 spans 11 residues. CDR3 sequence: CSVPSGGDAFF.

V is TRBV13 and J is TRBJ2-7. The CDR3 covers 14 residues. Per the germline V gene, CDR1 is PRHDT and CDR2 is FYEKMQ (reference sequence). CDR3 protein: CASSLNRFSYEQYF.

The chain couples TRBV12-3 or TRBV12-4 to TRBJ1-2. The CDR3 has 16 amino acids. CDR3: CASSPMKGGTSRGYTF.